A few counts support the clone carrying this T cell receptor beta chain. Its target is unknown. At one end, the junction sequence differs from germline, possibly due to a read error. Everyone who gave samples was a healthy Caucasian. The data are from a study of identical twins. Study-level findings and limits: The study found excess low generation probability among twin-shared out-of-frame alpha sequences.

The germline gives CDR1 SQVTM, CDR2 ANQGSEA. This CDR3 region has 15 residues. TCRdb recomputed calls from the 5' RACE reads with MiXCR, one row per CDR3 protein. The repertoire holds 400,000 or so distinct CDR3 sequences, with around 9% as singletons. Sample: naive T cells sorted from blood. V and J are TRBV29-1 and TRBJ2-4; D is tentatively TRBD1 or TRBD2 (5 bases each). The sequence was collected from a woman between 45 and 65 years old in good health. The CDR3 nucleotides read TGCAGCGCTGAACGGGACCGGACGGCCAAAAACATTCAGTACTTC. Amino acid sequence: CSAERDRTAKNIQYF.